Below, 6 T cell receptor beta chains from the same sample are listed, as sequenced in a study of T cells after yellow fever vaccination. TCRdb independently ran MiXCR on the 5' RACE reads; one entry per CDR3 protein. The repertoire holds about 320,000 distinct CDR3 sequences, with approximately 4% as singletons. The specimen comprised PBMCs, sampled 15 days after the yellow fever booster vaccination. Receptor source: a man aged 18 to 30 who received the YFV17D yellow fever vaccine.

This clonotype has more than one count but fewer than ten. CDR3 loop: CAIGGDFDEQYV. The DNA for the CDR3 is TGTGCCATCGGGGGGGACTTCGACGAGCAGTACGTC. The V gene is TRBV10-3, the J gene TRBJ2-7, with 7 bases lining up with TRBD2. The germline CDR1 and CDR2 sequences are ENHRY and SYGVKD. This CDR3 is built from 12 residues. The junction had 6 bases not matched to a gene; V was cut back by 8 bases and J by 5 bases.

On this clonotype itself: A much bigger clone sits one base away, suggesting this may be a read error. The DNA for the CDR3 is TGCAGTGCTAGAGATGGGGGGTTGCAGGTCTACACCTTC. This codes for CSARDGGLQVYTF. The chain recombines TRBV20-1 with TRBJ1-2; possible D gene TRBD1, 5 bases. Germline V gene data show CDR1 as DFQATT and CDR2 as SNEGSKA (reference sequence). This CDR3 has 13 residues. With 0 bases removed from V and 10 bases from J, the gap between germline ends came to 15 bases.

The sample holds many counts of this clonotype. The gene calls are TRBV5-1 and TRBJ1-1, with no clear D. Germline V CDR1 and CDR2: SGHRS, YFSETQ. V gave up 7 bases and J gave up 0 bases, with 10 bases separating them. The CDR3 totals 13 residues. CDR3 DNA: TGCGCCAGCCTCAACGACTTGAACACTGAAGCTTTCTTT. Amino acids: CASLNDLNTEAFF.

A few counts support this clonotype. This rearrangement joins TRBV5-1 to TRBJ1-2, with D possibly being TRBD1 (6 bases). V was cut by 5 bases and J by 0 bases, with 14 bases left in between. The CDR3 consists of 15 residues. Germline V gene sequence: CDR1 SGHRS, CDR2 YFSETQ. For the CDR3, the DNA is TGCGCCAGCAGGCCAGGGGAGTTAGCTAACTATGGCTACACCTTC. This sequence encodes CASRPGELANYGYTF.

This clonotype was counted many times. The genes are TRBV4-2 and TRBJ1-1; D is undetermined. The germline V gene has CDR1 LGHNA and CDR2 YNFKEQ. The CDR3 length is 15 residues. The V end was cut by 1 base, the J end by 0 bases, with 9 bases between. CDR3 amino acids: CASSQGVSLNTEAFF. CDR3 nucleotides: TGTGCCAGCAGCCAAGGGGTCAGTTTGAACACTGAAGCTTTCTTT.

This clonotype has just a few counts. The chain links TRBV28 to TRBJ2-5; TRBD2 agrees at 9 bases. V lost 8 bases and J lost 4; bases outside the gene matches: 17. Germline V CDR1 and CDR2: MDHEN, SYDVKM. This CDR3 has 17 amino acids. The CDR3 DNA sequence: TGTGCCAGCTTGGCGGGGGGGCCGGATTCCCAATCAGAGACCCAGTACTTC. Protein product: CASLAGGPDSQSETQYF.